These 20 T cell receptor beta chains came from one sample sequenced in a study of neurological immune-mediated disorders. TCRdb reprocessed the 5' RACE reads with MiXCR, giving one entry per CDR3 protein. The sample carries about 46,000 distinct CDR3 sequences, 3.5% to 5.5% recorded once. Specimen: PBMCs. Source of these receptors: a woman aged 55-70 years with multiple sclerosis.

This clonotype was found a few times. The chain combines TRBV18 with TRBJ2-5; a weak D match, TRBD1 (5 bases). Trimming took off 2 bases at V and 4 bases at J, with 8 bases between the two ends. The CDR3 length is 13 residues. Germline V gene sequence: CDR1 KGHSH, CDR2 LQKENI. The CDR3 protein is CASSPDSGETQYF. CDR3 coding DNA: TGTGCCAGCTCACCAGACAGTGGAGAGACCCAGTACTTC.

As to this clonotype: Since no conserved phenylalanine or tryptophan closes the CDR3, a read error is the likely cause. For the CDR3, the DNA is TGCAGTGCTAGAGGGGGGAATACAGATACGCAGTATATT. This encodes CSARGGNTDTQYI. V and J are TRBV20-1 and TRBJ2-3; D tentatively reads TRBD1 or TRBD2 (5 bases each). V lost 1 base, J lost 3 bases, and 8 bases lay in between. This CDR3 comprises 13 residues. CDR1 and CDR2 (germline): DFQATT, SNEGSKA (reference sequence).

This clonotype appeared many times. CDR3 bases: TGCAGCGCCTGGACAGGGAACACAGATACGCAGTATTTT. This codes for CSAWTGNTDTQYF. The rearrangement links TRBV29-1 to TRBJ2-3; 8 bases align to TRBD1. The CDR3 runs 13 residues. The trim removed 7 bases at V and 2 bases at J, leaving 5 bases unmatched. Germline assignment: CDR1 SQVTM and CDR2 ANQGSEA.

This chain links TRBV20-1 with TRBJ2-3; no clear D. Germline CDR1 reads DFQATT; CDR2 reads SNEGSKA (reference sequence). The V end lost 0 bases, the J end lost 0 bases, and 10 bases lay between the germline ends. The CDR3 runs 15 residues. The CDR3 sequence: CSARDWAPSTDTQYF. CDR3 DNA sequence: TGCAGTGCTAGAGATTGGGCCCCTAGCACAGATACGCAGTATTTT.

In this sample, this clonotype turned up a few times. The V and J genes are TRBV7-9 and TRBJ1-1; no clear D gene. The V end lost 5 bases, the J end lost 5 bases, and 15 bases lay between the germline ends. The CDR3 spans 14 residues. Per germline, CDR1 SEHNR and CDR2 FQNEAQ (reference sequence). CDR3: CASSPLGIETEAFF. The CDR3, as DNA: TGTGCCAGCAGCCCCCTGGGGATCGAAACTGAAGCTTTCTTT.

This clonotype has just a few counts. The rearrangement joins TRBV29-1 to TRBJ2-5; weak D call: TRBD2 (6 bases). This CDR3 is 16 amino acids long. CDR1 and CDR2 from the germline V gene are SQVTM and ANQGSEA. Trimming took 1 base from V and 3 from J, leaving 18 bases between them. As DNA, the CDR3 is TGCAGCGTTGAAGCGGGGGAGGCTACCAGCGAAGAGACCCAGTACTTC. It is translated as CSVEAGEATSEETQYF.

There are many counts of this clonotype. The rearrangement links TRBV20-1 to TRBJ2-5; TRBD2 is a possible D gene (7 bases). CDR3 length: 11 amino acids. V lost 6 bases and J lost 3, with 8 bases in between. Germline V gives CDR1 DFQATT, CDR2 SNEGSKA (reference sequence). The chain's CDR3 is CSAGGEETQYF. CDR3 DNA: TGCAGTGCAGGGGGGGAAGAGACCCAGTACTTC.

This clonotype was recorded a few times. The chain uses TRBV5-1 and TRBJ2-5; TRBD1 matches 9 bases. With V trimmed by 0 bases and J by 3 bases, 3 bases remained unmatched. Germline CDR1 is SGHRS and CDR2 is YFSETQ. This CDR3 is 15 amino acids long. In DNA form, the CDR3 reads TGCGCCAGCAGCTTGGTACAGGGGGCCAAAGAGACCCAGTACTTC. Its protein is CASSLVQGAKETQYF.

This clonotype was detected ten times or more. The chain has TRBV20-1 and TRBJ2-3; 16 bases fit TRBD2. The germline V gene encodes CDR1 DFQATT and CDR2 SNEGSKA (reference sequence). This CDR3 comprises 19 residues. V gave up 4 bases and J gave up 4 bases; unmatched junction bases: 14. The CDR3 nucleotides are TGCAGTGCTACCGGGACTAGCGGGGGGGCCTTATCTGTCGCAGATACGCAGTATTTT. Amino acid sequence: CSATGTSGGALSVADTQYF.

This clonotype has ten or more counts. The chain joins TRBV4-3 to TRBJ2-2, with 7 bases aligning to TRBD1. This CDR3 is built from 16 residues. V lost 0 bases to trimming and J lost 3 bases; unmatched junction nucleotides: 4. CDR1 and CDR2 (germline): LGHNA, YSLEER. This CDR3 reads CASSQERDSYTGELFF. The CDR3 bases are TGCGCCAGCAGCCAAGAACGGGACAGCTACACCGGGGAGCTGTTTTTT.

J is TRBJ1-5 and V is TRBV10-3, with TRBD1 as a possible D gene (5 bases). The CDR3 contains 13 residues. The V and J ends lost 6 bases and 5 bases respectively, with 11 bases between them. Germline V gives CDR1 ENHRY, CDR2 SYGVKD. The CDR3 DNA is TGTGCCATCAGAAGACAGCACGATCAGCCCCAGCATTTT. Translation: CAIRRQHDQPQHF.

At least ten counts were recorded for this clonotype. The genes are TRBV20-1 and TRBJ2-5; D unresolved. Germline V lookup: CDR1 DFQATT, CDR2 SNEGSKA (reference sequence). V lost 6 bases and J lost 5, with 10 bases in between. CDR3 size: 11 residues. The CDR3 coding sequence is TGCAGTGCCCGGTTTATGGAGACCCAGTACTTC. It specifies CSARFMETQYF.

This clonotype was detected only a few times. The rearrangement links TRBV7-9 to TRBJ1-4; 7 nucleotides match TRBD1. Per germline, CDR1 SEHNR and CDR2 FQNEAQ (reference sequence). The CDR3 totals 14 residues. V lost 5 bases and J lost 4; bases outside the gene matches: 4. CDR3 sequence (DNA): TGTGCCAGCAGCCCAGGGGGGTTTAATGAAAAACTGTTTTTT. It yields the protein CASSPGGFNEKLFF.

This clonotype has at least ten counts. The rearrangement links TRBV9 to TRBJ2-5, with D tentatively TRBD2 (6 bases). CDR1 and CDR2 from the germline V gene are SGDLS and YYNGEE. V lost 0 bases and J lost 10, with 19 bases in between. The CDR3 runs 15 residues. The CDR3 sequence: CASSVGGVASFDQYF. The CDR3, as DNA: TGTGCCAGCAGCGTAGGGGGGGTGGCTAGTTTCGACCAGTACTTC.

This chain joins TRBV5-1 and TRBJ1-2, with 9 nucleotides matching TRBD1. The CDR3 totals 14 residues. Unmatched junction bases numbered 8, after V lost 4 bases and J lost 7 bases. Looked up from germline, CDR1 is SGHRS and CDR2 is YFSETQ. CDR3 nucleotide sequence: TGCGCCAGCAGCCTTGGGACAGGGAGCATTGGCTACACCTTC. Translation gives CASSLGTGSIGYTF.

This clonotype was observed many times. This sequence joins TRBV20-1 and TRBJ1-1; D remains unclear. The CDR3 consists of 12 residues. CDR1 is DFQATT, CDR2 SNEGSKA, per germline (reference sequence). Trimming took 3 bases from V and 1 from J, leaving 6 bases between them. The CDR3 sequence: CSASSQNTEAFF. The CDR3, as DNA: TGCAGTGCTAGTTCACAGAACACTGAAGCTTTCTTT.

In this sample, this clonotype turned up a few times. This chain's CDR3 is CSASGQGRSYEQYF. The CDR3 DNA is TGCAGTGCCTCGGGACAGGGGCGTTCCTACGAGCAGTACTTC. The chain employs TRBV20-1 and TRBJ2-7, with TRBD1 identical over 10 bases. Germline-derived CDR1 and CDR2 are DFQATT and SNEGSKA (reference sequence). V lost 6 bases to trimming and J lost 1 base; unmatched junction nucleotides: 6. This CDR3 is 14 amino acids long.

At least ten counts were recorded for this clonotype. The rearrangement joins TRBV20-1 to TRBJ1-1; D possibly corresponds to TRBD1 (5 bases). CDR3 length: 12 residues. The germline gives CDR1 DFQATT, CDR2 SNEGSKA (reference sequence). Trimming removed 3 bases at V and 7 bases at J, with 12 bases between. The CDR3 here is CSASSDRIEAFF. In DNA form, the CDR3 reads TGCAGTGCTAGCTCCGACAGAATTGAAGCTTTCTTT.

Ten or more counts support this clonotype. V usage is TRBV19 and J usage is TRBJ2-3; 7 positions match TRBD2. Germline-derived CDR1 and CDR2 are LNHDA and SQIVND (reference sequence). The trim removed 2 bases at V and 4 bases at J, leaving 3 bases unmatched. This CDR3 is built from 14 residues. The DNA for the CDR3 is TGTGCCAGTAGTATAAGGCGGGAGTCAGATACGCAGTATTTT. Translating it yields CASSIRRESDTQYF.

This clonotype occurred many times. The chain carries TRBV15 and TRBJ2-5; D unclear. The ends were cut back, 0 bases at V and 4 bases at J, with 12 bases in the middle. This CDR3 contains 15 residues. CDR1 LNHNV and CDR2 YYDKDF come from the germline V gene (reference sequence). Written as DNA, the CDR3 is TGTGCCACCAGCAGAGAAGTCCTAGGTACAGAGACCCAGTACTTC. The encoded protein is CATSREVLGTETQYF. Full variable domain (remainder filled in from reference TRBV15 and TRBJ2-5): DAMVIQNPRYQVTQFGKPVTLSCSQTLNHNVMYWYQQKSSQAPKLLFHYYDKDFNNEADTPDNFQSRRPNTSFCFLDIRSPGLGDTAMYLCATSREVLGTETQYFGPGTRLLVL.